This T cell receptor (beta chain) comes out of a study of neurological immune-mediated disorders. Findings and caveats of the study: With the multiple sclerosis repertoire cluster, neither clinical nor MRI features showed any association.

MiXCR, applied by TCRdb to the 5' RACE reads, yields one record per CDR3 protein. Of 65,000 to 95,000 distinct CDR3 sequences listed, 4.5% to 7.5% are singletons. Time point: longitudinal time-point 2. The CDR3 has 13 amino acids. Germline lookup yields CDR1 SSHAT and CDR2 FNYEAQ (reference sequence). Many counts were recorded for this clonotype. The antigen is unknown. The junction departs from germline at one end; a sequencing error may be responsible. V is TRBV7-7 and J is TRBJ2-5; 11 bases agree with TRBD2. Input material: PBMCs. The sequence was obtained from a woman aged 55-69 years with multiple sclerosis. DNA of the CDR3: TGTGCTAGCAGCTTGGAGGGACTAGCGGTGCCATACTTC. Protein product: CASSLEGLAVPYF.